This T cell receptor beta chain was profiled in a study of control samples from healthy donors and cancer patients. Using immunoSEQ multiplex PCR, the repertoire was profiled, and TCRdb retains in-frame clones only, with some absent. The listing records fewer than 200,000 clones. The clonotype comes from a woman in her thirties in good health. The sequencing input was blood.

As DNA, the CDR3 is TGTGCCAGCAGGATAGGGACCGCTGGCCACAATCAGCCCCAGCATTTT. Amino acid sequence: CASRIGTAGHNQPQHF. This sequence joins TRBV7-8 and TRBJ1-5; D is possibly TRBD1 (5 bases). The CDR3 spans 16 residues. Between the trimmed V and J ends, which lost 6 bases and 3 bases, there was a span of 18 bases. Germline CDR1 and CDR2: SGHVS and FQNEAQ. Full variable domain (remainder filled in from reference TRBV7-8 and TRBJ1-5): GAGVSQSPRYKVAKRGQDVALRCDPISGHVSLFWYQQALGQGPEFLTYFQNEAQLDKSGLPSDRFFAERPEGSVSTLKIQRTQQEDSAVYLCASRIGTAGHNQPQHFGDGTRLSIL.